Shown below are 27 T cell receptor beta chains from a single sample sequenced in a study of patients and donors after allogeneic stem cell transplantation. TCRdb used MiXCR to reprocess the RT-PCR reads, holding one entry per CDR3 protein. The profile shows about 150,000 distinct CDR3 sequences, roughly 35% of them singletons. The sequenced sample consisted of blood, either unsorted or a sorted T cell fraction (not recorded which). These receptors came from a human donor who was either an allogeneic HSCT recipient or a stem cell or donor lymphocyte infusion donor (not recorded which). It is not recorded whose cells these are; they may come from a transplant donor.

This clonotype showed up just a few times. This chain links TRBV12-3 or TRBV12-4 with TRBJ1-1; D gene uncertain. Trimming pared 6 bases from V and 1 base from J, leaving 12 bases between. This CDR3 contains 14 residues. CDR3 in DNA: TGTGCCAGCAGCCCACCCGAAAGGAACACTGAAGCTTTCTTT. This codes for CASSPPERNTEAFF.

In this sample, this clonotype turned up many times. The V gene is TRBV7-2, the J gene TRBJ2-1; tentatively, D is TRBD2 (7 bases). The CDR3 runs to 15 residues. Germline CDR1 SGHTA, CDR2 FQGNSA. Trimming shortened V by 5 bases and J by 4 bases, and 15 bases separated the two germline ends. The CDR3 protein is CASSGGAASYNEQFF. In DNA, the CDR3 is TGTGCCAGCAGCGGGGGGGCCGCCTCGTACAATGAGCAGTTCTTC.

V and J are TRBV5-1 and TRBJ2-3; D gene ambiguous. Germline lookup yields CDR1 SGHRS and CDR2 YFSETQ. The CDR3 is made up of 15 amino acids. V lost 1 base to trimming and J lost 0 bases, with 9 bases between them. CDR3 nucleotides: TGCGCCAGCAGCTTGTCACTCTCTAGCACAGATACGCAGTATTTT. Protein product: CASSLSLSSTDTQYF.

The CDR3: CSAGSSSILRALHF. DNA of the CDR3: TGCAGTGCTGGCTCGAGCAGTATCCTTAGGGCCCTCCACTTT. This chain links TRBV20-1 with TRBJ1-6; D not resolved. The CDR3 runs 14 residues. Trimming cost V 5 bases and J 14 bases, with 22 bases left between them. Germline loops: CDR1 DFQATT, CDR2 SNEGSKA (reference sequence).

V and J are TRBV5-6 and TRBJ2-1; D is uncertain. Germline V CDR1 and CDR2: SGHDT, YYEEEE. V lost 2 bases and J 9 bases, leaving 9 bases between the germline ends. The CDR3 has 12 amino acids. CDR3 residues: CASSFSLGEQFF. The CDR3 DNA reads TGTGCCAGCAGCTTCTCCCTGGGTGAGCAGTTCTTC.

J is TRBJ1-1 and V is TRBV12-3 or TRBV12-4; 9 nucleotides match TRBD1. Germline trimming cut 5 bases from V and 4 bases from J; bases unmatched to any gene: 8. The CDR3 is made up of 15 amino acids. The CDR3 nucleotides read TGTGCCAGCAGTACTCTTACAGGGGGCATCACTGAAGCTTTCTTT. This encodes CASSTLTGGITEAFF.

V gene TRBV5-1 combines with J gene TRBJ2-1; D remains ambiguous. CDR1 is SGHRS and CDR2 is YFSETQ in the germline V gene. Trimming removed 0 bases from V and 10 bases from J, with 14 bases in between. This CDR3 has 14 amino acids. CDR3 bases: TGCGCCAGCAGCTTGGAACCCGTGTCCCGGGAGCAGTTCTTC. It encodes CASSLEPVSREQFF.

J is TRBJ1-1 and V is TRBV15; D gene uncertain. Per the germline V gene, CDR1 is LNHNV and CDR2 is YYDKDF (reference sequence). The CDR3 totals 13 residues. V was shortened by 0 bases and J by 4 bases, with 6 bases between the two germline ends. CDR3 protein: CATSREWSTEAFF. In DNA, the CDR3 is TGTGCCACCAGCAGAGAATGGAGCACTGAAGCTTTCTTT.

The rearrangement uses TRBV6-5 and TRBJ1-2; no definite D call. V dropped 0 bases and J dropped 5 bases, with 13 bases sitting between them. CDR3 size: 15 residues. Germline lookup yields CDR1 MNHEY and CDR2 SVGAGI. The CDR3: CASSYSIFGDYGYTF. For the CDR3, the DNA is TGTGCCAGCAGTTACTCGATTTTCGGGGATTATGGCTACACCTTC.

As regards this clonotype: Mismatch with germline at one junction end may stem from a read error. This chain uses TRBV6-5 with TRBJ1-1; D unresolved. This CDR3 region has 15 residues. Germline assignment: CDR1 MNHEY and CDR2 SVGAGI. The CDR3 DNA reads as TGTGCCAGCAATTACTTCCGGGCCGTTAACACTGAAGCTTTCTTT. Translated: CASNYFRAVNTEAFF.

V and J are TRBV4-1 and TRBJ2-3; perhaps TRBD1 as D (5 bases). CDR1 MGHRA and CDR2 YSYEKL come from the germline V gene. Trimming removed 5 bases from V and 2 bases from J, with 11 bases in between. The CDR3 spans 14 residues. CDR3: CASSSRGHTDTQYF. The CDR3 DNA sequence: TGCGCCAGCAGCTCCCGCGGACACACAGATACGCAGTATTTT.

This sequence joins TRBV9 and TRBJ2-1; the D gene is possibly TRBD2 (6 bases). From germline, CDR1 is SGDLS and CDR2 YYNGEE. This CDR3 spans 14 amino acids. V shed 0 bases and J shed 4 bases, with 8 bases lying between them. CDR3: CASSVVGRYNEQFF. CDR3 nucleotide sequence: TGTGCCAGCAGCGTAGTTGGGAGGTACAATGAGCAGTTCTTC.

V gene TRBV20-1 combines with J gene TRBJ1-6; TRBD1 is a possible D gene (6 bases). This CDR3 is 13 amino acids long. Germline V CDR1 and CDR2: DFQATT, SNEGSKA (reference sequence). The CDR3 is CSGAGEYNSPLHF. CDR3 bases: TGCAGCGGAGCAGGGGAATATAATTCACCCCTCCACTTT.

This clonotype came up a few times. The genes are TRBV9 and TRBJ1-1, with a weak D call TRBD1 (6 bases). The CDR3 is 15 amino acids. The V gene's germline CDR1 is SGDLS and CDR2 YYNGEE. Trimming pared 4 bases from V and 0 bases from J, leaving 13 bases between. The CDR3: CASSLDSRLNTEAFF. CDR3 in DNA: TGTGCCAGCAGCCTGGACAGCCGACTGAACACTGAAGCTTTCTTT.

This clonotype has more than one count but fewer than ten. The chain links TRBV7-2 to TRBJ1-1, with a tentative D call TRBD1 (5 bases). Trimming removed 7 bases at V and 3 bases at J, with 15 bases between. The CDR3 is 14 amino acids. The germline V gene has CDR1 SGHTA and CDR2 FQGNSA. The CDR3 DNA reads as TGTGCCAGCACCCCGAACGGGGGGGACACTGAAGCTTTCTTT. Its protein is CASTPNGGDTEAFF. The full variable domain, completed using reference TRBV7-2 and TRBJ1-1, is GAGVSQSPSNKVTEKGKDVELRCDPISGHTALYWYRQSLGQGLEFLIYFQGNSAPDKSGLPSDRFSAERTGGSVSTLTIQRTQQEDSAVYLCASTPNGGDTEAFFGQGTRLTVV.

V usage is TRBV5-1 and J usage is TRBJ1-1, with unresolved D. This CDR3 comprises 12 residues. V lost 1 base and J 4 bases, leaving 5 bases between the germline ends. Germline CDR1 is SGHRS and CDR2 is YFSETQ. CDR3 residues: CASSLLGTEAFF. In DNA, the CDR3 is TGCGCCAGCAGCTTGTTAGGCACTGAAGCTTTCTTT.

This clonotype was recorded once. This chain connects TRBV7-2 to TRBJ2-4; 8 positions agree with TRBD2. The CDR3 spans 15 residues. The V gene's germline CDR1 is SGHTA and CDR2 FQGNSA. With 1 base clipped from V and 4 bases from J, the junction kept 3 bases outside the gene matches. CDR3 sequence: CASSLVERGKNIQYF. The CDR3 nucleotides read TGTGCCAGCAGCTTAGTGGAGCGGGGGAAAAACATTCAGTACTTC.

CDR3 amino acids: CASSLTSGFSTDTQYF. For the CDR3, the DNA is TGTGCCAGCAGTTTAACTAGCGGGTTTTCCACAGATACGCAGTATTTT. V and J are TRBV12-3 or TRBV12-4 and TRBJ2-3, with TRBD2 matching 9 bases. The CDR3 extends over 16 amino acids. V dropped 2 bases and J dropped 2; count of bases not matched to a gene: 5.

In this sample, this clonotype turned up once. The chain recombines TRBV14 with TRBJ2-1; possible D gene TRBD2, 5 bases. Germline CDR1 reads SGHDN; CDR2 reads FVKESK. Deletions cut 2 bases from V and 0 bases from J, with 11 bases between. The CDR3 sequence is 16 residues long. The CDR3 DNA reads TGTGCCAGCAGCCAAACTCTCGGGGTCTCCTACAATGAGCAGTTCTTC. Its translation: CASSQTLGVSYNEQFF.

This clonotype was seen more than once but under ten times. This chain links TRBV7-2 with TRBJ2-3; D is ambiguous. This CDR3 is 16 amino acids long. Germline CDR1 is SGHTA and CDR2 is FQGNSA. The ends were cut back, 3 bases at V and 4 bases at J, with 17 bases in the middle. The CDR3 here is CASSFLRTSGADTQYF. The CDR3 DNA sequence: TGTGCCAGCAGCTTTTTAAGGACCAGTGGGGCAGATACGCAGTATTTT.

The J gene is TRBJ2-7, the V gene TRBV4-3, with a tentative D call TRBD1 (5 bases). The germline CDR1 and CDR2 sequences are LGHNA and YSLEER. Trimming took off 2 bases at V and 1 base at J, with 12 bases between the two ends. This CDR3 is 15 amino acids long. CDR3 residues: CASSQRQPSSYEQYF. The CDR3 DNA sequence: TGCGCCAGCAGCCAAAGACAGCCGTCTTCCTACGAGCAGTACTTC.

The J gene is TRBJ2-1, the V gene TRBV25-1; 8 nucleotides align to TRBD2. Trimming at V came to 5 bases and at J to 7 bases, leaving 10 bases not matched to a gene. The CDR3 length is 15 residues. The germline gives CDR1 MGHDK, CDR2 SYGVNS. The DNA of the CDR3 is TGTGCCAGCAGTCCCCTAGCGGGCCTAGGGAATGAGCAGTTCTTC. It specifies CASSPLAGLGNEQFF.

There are a few counts of this clonotype. V is TRBV20-1 and J is TRBJ1-6, with 7 bases fitting TRBD1. The germline V gene has CDR1 DFQATT and CDR2 SNEGSKA (reference sequence). The CDR3 spans 16 residues. V lost 6 bases and J lost 0; bases outside the gene matches: 8. The CDR3 loop reads CSARTGVVSYNSPLHF. The CDR3, as DNA: TGCAGTGCCCGAACAGGGGTAGTCTCCTATAATTCACCCCTCCACTTT.

This clonotype was counted only a few times. The chain uses TRBV10-3 and TRBJ2-3; 7 positions match TRBD1. Trimming took 3 bases from V and 1 from J; bases not matched to a gene: 4. This CDR3 contains 15 residues. CDR1 and CDR2 from the germline V gene are ENHRY and SYGVKD. The CDR3 DNA reads TGTGCCATCAGTGACTCAGGGGGTGGCACAGATACGCAGTATTTT. It is translated as CAISDSGGGTDTQYF.

The V call is TRBV28, the J call TRBJ1-4; D might be TRBD1 (6 bases). In germline, CDR1 is MDHEN, CDR2 SYDVKM. Trimming pared 5 bases from V and 5 bases from J, leaving 12 bases between. The length of the CDR3 is 14 residues. The CDR3 loop is CASSLGGENEKLFF. The CDR3 nucleotides are TGTGCCAGCAGTCTAGGGGGGGAAAATGAAAAACTGTTTTTT. Based on the CDR3 plus reference TRBV28 and TRBJ1-4, the full variable domain is DVKVTQSSRYLVKRTGEKVFLECVQDMDHENMFWYRQDPGLGLRLIYFSYDVKMKEKGDIPEGYSVSREKKERFSLILESASTNQTSMYLCASSLGGENEKLFFGSGTQLSVL.

J is TRBJ1-1 and V is TRBV29-1, with D tentatively TRBD1 (5 bases). The germline V gene has CDR1 SQVTM and CDR2 ANQGSEA. CDR3 size: 14 residues. V was trimmed by 4 bases and J by 0 bases, leaving 12 bases between them. The CDR3 DNA is TGCAGCGTTGGGACACCACCCTTGAACACTGAAGCTTTCTTT. This gives the protein CSVGTPPLNTEAFF.

The V gene is TRBV4-2, the J gene TRBJ2-5; 9 bases agree with TRBD1. V dropped 1 base and J dropped 5; count of bases not matched to a gene: 5. Germline V gene lookup returns CDR1 LGHNA and CDR2 YNFKEQ. The length of the CDR3 is 15 residues. CDR3 residues: CASSQGQDRGETQYF. Written as DNA, the CDR3 is TGTGCCAGCAGCCAAGGGCAGGACAGGGGCGAGACCCAGTACTTC.